This TCR beta chain was profiled in a study of blood T cell repertoires in COVID-19. Study overall: Donors in the United States, Italy and Spain gave samples during acute or convalescent COVID-19. The cDNA or gDNA used as material had been derived from T cells, B-cell-depleted T cells, or PBMCs.

This CDR3 has 15 residues. CDR1 SGHTA and CDR2 FQGTGA come from the germline V gene. Trimming left V 5 bases short and J 0 bases short, with 11 bases between. Grouping used clinical history reported by participants in a survey and questionnaire. All recovered Cohort 3 donors got two negative PCRs, got clearance, or saw symptom resolution. This table comes from immunoSEQ multiplex PCR, and its TCRdb copy is limited to in-frame clones, with some not included. The sample has around 250,000 clones, around 85% seen once. This receptor was identified in a woman between 50 and 59 years old who had recovered from COVID-19. The chain recombines TRBV7-3 with TRBJ2-1; D remains ambiguous. The material sequenced was PBMCs or T cells enriched from blood (not recorded which). The CDR3 protein is CASSKAAYSYNEQFF. CDR3 DNA: TGTGCCAGCAGCAAGGCGGCTTACTCCTACAATGAGCAGTTCTTC.